The clone carrying this T cell receptor (beta chain) occurred a few times. Its antigen is currently unknown. This specimen belongs to a study of T cell repertoires in cytomegalovirus infection. Study-level points and caveats: Adding up the frequency of public TCR beta families identified people who carried CMV plus the relevant HLA.

The CDR3 has 14 residues. Germline V lookup: CDR1 LNHDA, CDR2 SQIVND (reference sequence). Trimming shortened V by 4 bases and J by 1 base, and 11 bases separated the two germline ends. Via MiXCR, TCRdb re-called the reads, giving one row per CDR3 protein. The sample has 300,000 to 400,000 distinct CDR3 sequences; 25% to 30% are singletons. The chain combines TRBV19 with TRBJ2-7; D remains ambiguous. The sample in question was cultured PBMCs, obtained from culture after CMV antigen stimulation. This clonotype was sampled from a human donor in good health (CMV status not recorded). Some clones in this sample may be carry-over from other donors' samples. Here the CDR3 reads CASSRASPSYEQYF. The DNA of the CDR3 is TGTGCCAGTAGTAGGGCTTCACCGTCCTACGAGCAGTACTTC. The full variable domain, its missing parts supplied by reference TRBV19 and TRBJ2-7, is DGGITQSPKYLFRKEGQNVTLSCEQNLNHDAMYWYRQDPGQGLRLIYYSQIVNDFQKGDIAEGYSVSREKKESFPLTVTSAQKNPTAFYLCASSRASPSYEQYFGPGTRLTVT.